This T cell receptor beta chain was observed in a study of T cell repertoires in cytomegalovirus infection. The table lists this clonotype with a few counts. The antigen remains unidentified. TCRdb ran MiXCR on the reads and lists one entry per CDR3 protein. The sample lists around 800,000 distinct CDR3 sequences, approximately 29% occurring once. The CDR3 covers 16 residues. Per the germline V gene, CDR1 is LGHNA and CDR2 is YSLEER. V shed 0 bases, J shed 4 bases, and the junction held 7 bases outside the gene matches. The sample was cultured CD8+ T cells from PBMCs, taken from culture after CMV antigen stimulation. The receptor comes from a human donor in good health (CMV status not recorded). Some clones in this sample may be carry-over from other donors' samples. This chain connects TRBV4-3 to TRBJ2-3; 7 bases fit TRBD1. This CDR3 is CASSQDRGQRPDTQYF. CDR3 in DNA: TGCGCCAGCAGCCAAGATAGGGGGCAGCGTCCAGATACGCAGTATTTT.